The present entry profiles one TCR beta chain with its context. Its antigen remains unknown. This sample was included in a study of T cells in tuberculosis. Study-level results: Samples were chosen by availability of cryopreserved specimens.

Germline loops: CDR1 LNHNV, CDR2 YYDKDF (reference sequence). The CDR3 spans 14 residues. V shed 5 bases and J shed 3 bases, with 11 bases lying between them. Method: immunoSEQ multiplex PCR; TCRdb's copy keeps in-frame clones and lacks some. The repertoire holds around 33,000 clones, with approximately 94% as singletons. As for time point: new active TB diagnosis, blood taken before or within 7 days of starting treatment. The J gene is TRBJ2-1, the V gene TRBV15, with a possible D match to TRBD1 (6 bases). The TCR sequence derives from an adult with tuberculosis. The sample in question was PBMCs, obtained at tuberculosis diagnosis. The CDR3 bases are TGTGCCACCAGCTCGCGACAGGTCTACAATGAGCAGTTCTTC. Residues: CATSSRQVYNEQFF.